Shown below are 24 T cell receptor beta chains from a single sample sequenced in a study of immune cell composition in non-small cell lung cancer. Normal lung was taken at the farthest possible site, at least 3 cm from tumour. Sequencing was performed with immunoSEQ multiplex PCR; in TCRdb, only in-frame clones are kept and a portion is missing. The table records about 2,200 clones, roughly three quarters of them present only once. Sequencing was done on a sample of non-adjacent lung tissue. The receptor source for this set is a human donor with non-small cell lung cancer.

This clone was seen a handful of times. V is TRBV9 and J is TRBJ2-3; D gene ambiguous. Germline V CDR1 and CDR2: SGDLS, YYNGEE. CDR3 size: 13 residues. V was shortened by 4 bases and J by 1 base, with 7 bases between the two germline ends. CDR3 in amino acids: CASSLFGTDTQYF. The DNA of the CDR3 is TGTGCCAGCAGCCTGTTCGGCACAGATACGCAGTATTTT.

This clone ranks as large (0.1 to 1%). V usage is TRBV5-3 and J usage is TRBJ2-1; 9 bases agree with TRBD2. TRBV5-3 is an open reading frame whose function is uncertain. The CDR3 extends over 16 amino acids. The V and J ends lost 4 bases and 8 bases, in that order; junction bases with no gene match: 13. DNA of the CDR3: TGTGCCAGAAGCGGGGCCTGGCGGGGGGGTAGGGATGAGCAGTTCTTC. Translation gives CARSGAWRGGRDEQFF.

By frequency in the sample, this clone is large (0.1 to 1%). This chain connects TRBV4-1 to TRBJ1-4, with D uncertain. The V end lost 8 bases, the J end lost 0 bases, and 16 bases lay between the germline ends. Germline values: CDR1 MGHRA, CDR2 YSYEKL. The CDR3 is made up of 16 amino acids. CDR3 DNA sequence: TGCGCCAGCGCGGTATTGGGTGGAACAACTAATGAAAAACTGTTTTTT. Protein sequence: CASAVLGGTTNEKLFF.

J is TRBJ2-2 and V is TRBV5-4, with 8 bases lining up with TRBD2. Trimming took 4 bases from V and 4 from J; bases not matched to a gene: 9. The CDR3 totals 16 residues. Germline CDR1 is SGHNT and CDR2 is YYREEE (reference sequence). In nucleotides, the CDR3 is TGTGCCAGCAGCCTCGTAGTAGCGGGGACCACCGGGGAGCTGTTTTTT. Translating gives CASSLVVAGTTGELFF.

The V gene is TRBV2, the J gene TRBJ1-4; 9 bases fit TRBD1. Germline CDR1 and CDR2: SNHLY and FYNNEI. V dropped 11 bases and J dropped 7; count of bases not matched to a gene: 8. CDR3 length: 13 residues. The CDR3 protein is CAQTTGGVEKLFF. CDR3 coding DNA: TGTGCCCAAACCACAGGGGGCGTTGAAAAACTGTTTTTT. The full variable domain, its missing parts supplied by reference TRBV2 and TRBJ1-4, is EPEVTQTPSHQVTQMGQEVILRCVPISNHLYFYWYRQILGQKVEFLVSFYNNEISEKSEIFDDQFSVERPDGSNFTLKIRSTKLEDSAMYFCAQTTGGVEKLFFGSGTQLSVL.

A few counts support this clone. The CDR3 protein is CASSYSPNRERGSYNEQFF. The CDR3 nucleotides read TGTGCCAGCAGTTATTCGCCCAACAGGGAACGGGGCTCCTACAATGAGCAGTTCTTC. The V and J genes are TRBV6-9 and TRBJ2-1; possible D gene TRBD1, 6 bases. The CDR3 extends over 19 amino acids. Looked up from germline, CDR1 is MNHGY and CDR2 is SVAAGI. The V end lost 0 bases, the J end lost 0 bases, and 18 bases lay between the germline ends.

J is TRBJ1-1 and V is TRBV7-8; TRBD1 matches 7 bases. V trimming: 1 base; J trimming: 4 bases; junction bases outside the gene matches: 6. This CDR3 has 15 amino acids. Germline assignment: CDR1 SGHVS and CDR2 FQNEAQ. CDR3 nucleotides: TGTGCCAGCAGCTTAGTTGCAGCAGGGGGCACTGAAGCTTTCTTT. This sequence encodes CASSLVAAGGTEAFF.

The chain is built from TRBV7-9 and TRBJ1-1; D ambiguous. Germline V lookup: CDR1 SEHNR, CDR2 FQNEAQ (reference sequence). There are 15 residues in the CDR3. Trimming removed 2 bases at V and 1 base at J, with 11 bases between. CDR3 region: CASSLMSTPNTEAFF. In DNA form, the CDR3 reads TGTGCCAGCAGCTTAATGTCTACTCCGAACACTGAAGCTTTCTTT.

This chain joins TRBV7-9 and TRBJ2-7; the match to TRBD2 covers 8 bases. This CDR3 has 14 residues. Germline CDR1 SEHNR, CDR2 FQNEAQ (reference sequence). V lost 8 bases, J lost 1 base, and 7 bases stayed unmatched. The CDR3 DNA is TGTGCCAGCGCCGGGGGGGGCCCTTCCTACGAGCAGTACTTC. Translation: CASAGGGPSYEQYF.

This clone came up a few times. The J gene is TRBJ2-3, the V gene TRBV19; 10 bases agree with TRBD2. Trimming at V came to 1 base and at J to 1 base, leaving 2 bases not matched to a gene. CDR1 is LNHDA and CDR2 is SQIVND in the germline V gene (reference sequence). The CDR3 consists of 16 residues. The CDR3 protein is CASSIGLAGGTDTQYF. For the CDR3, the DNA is TGTGCCAGTAGTATAGGCCTAGCGGGGGGCACAGATACGCAGTATTTT.

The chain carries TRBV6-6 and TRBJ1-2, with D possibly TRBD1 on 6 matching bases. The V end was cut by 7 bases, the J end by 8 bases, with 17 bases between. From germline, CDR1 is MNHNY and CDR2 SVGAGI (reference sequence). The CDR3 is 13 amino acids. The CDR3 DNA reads TGTGCCAGCAATCCGGACAGAAACAGGGGCTACACCTTC. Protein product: CASNPDRNRGYTF.

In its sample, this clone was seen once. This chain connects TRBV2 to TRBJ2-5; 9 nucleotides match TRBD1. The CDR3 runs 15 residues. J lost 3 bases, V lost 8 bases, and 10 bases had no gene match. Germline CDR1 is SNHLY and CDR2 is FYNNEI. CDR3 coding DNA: TGTGCCAGCCTCCTCGAGGGACAGGGCAAAGAGACCCAGTACTTC. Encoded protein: CASLLEGQGKETQYF.

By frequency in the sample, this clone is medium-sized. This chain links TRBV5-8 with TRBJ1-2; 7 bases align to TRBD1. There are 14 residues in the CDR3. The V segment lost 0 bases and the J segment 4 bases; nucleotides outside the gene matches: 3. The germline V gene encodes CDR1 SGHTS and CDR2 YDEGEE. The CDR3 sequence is CASSLVRDSYGYTF. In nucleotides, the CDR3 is TGTGCCAGCAGCTTGGTCCGGGACAGCTATGGCTACACCTTC.

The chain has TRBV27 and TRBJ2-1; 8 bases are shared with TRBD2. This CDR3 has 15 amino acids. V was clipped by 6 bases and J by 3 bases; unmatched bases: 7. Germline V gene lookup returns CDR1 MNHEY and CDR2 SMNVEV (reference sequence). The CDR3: CASSRGGLNYNEQFF. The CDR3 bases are TGTGCCAGCAGCCGCGGGGGGCTTAACTACAATGAGCAGTTCTTC.

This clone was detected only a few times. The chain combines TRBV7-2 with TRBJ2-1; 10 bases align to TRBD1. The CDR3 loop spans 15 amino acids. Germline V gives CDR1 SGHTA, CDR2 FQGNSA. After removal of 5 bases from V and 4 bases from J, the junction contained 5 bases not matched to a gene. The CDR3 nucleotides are TGTGCCAGCAGCGCCGGGACAGGGGAATACAATGAGCAGTTCTTC. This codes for CASSAGTGEYNEQFF.

The CDR3 bases are TGTGCCAGCAGCCGGGGACAGGGCCAGCAAGAGACCCAGTACTTC. Protein product: CASSRGQGQQETQYF. This rearrangement joins TRBV11-3 to TRBJ2-5, with 9 bases lining up with TRBD1. The V segment lost 5 bases and the J segment 2 bases; nucleotides outside the gene matches: 6. Germline V gene sequence: CDR1 SGHNT, CDR2 YENEEA. The CDR3 spans 15 residues.

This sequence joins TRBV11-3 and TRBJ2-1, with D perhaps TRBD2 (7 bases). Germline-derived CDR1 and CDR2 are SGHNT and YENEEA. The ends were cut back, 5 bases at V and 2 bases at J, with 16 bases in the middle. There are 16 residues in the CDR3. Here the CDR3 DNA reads TGTGCCAGCAGCCCCCTGGGGCGGGGGCCCTACAATGAGCAGTTCTTC. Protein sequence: CASSPLGRGPYNEQFF.

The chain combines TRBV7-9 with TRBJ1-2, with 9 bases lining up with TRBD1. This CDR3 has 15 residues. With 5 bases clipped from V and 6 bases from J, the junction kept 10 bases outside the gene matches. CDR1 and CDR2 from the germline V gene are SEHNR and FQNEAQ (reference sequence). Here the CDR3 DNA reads TGTGCCAGCAGCCAGTGGGACAGGGTATATGATGGCTACACCTTC. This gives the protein CASSQWDRVYDGYTF.

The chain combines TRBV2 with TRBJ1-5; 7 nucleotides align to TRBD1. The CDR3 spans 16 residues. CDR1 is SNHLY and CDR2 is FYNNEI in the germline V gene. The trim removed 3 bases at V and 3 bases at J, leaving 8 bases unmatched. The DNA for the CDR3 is TGTGCCAGCAGTGACTGGACAGGTACTTACAATCAGCCCCAGCATTTT. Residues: CASSDWTGTYNQPQHF.

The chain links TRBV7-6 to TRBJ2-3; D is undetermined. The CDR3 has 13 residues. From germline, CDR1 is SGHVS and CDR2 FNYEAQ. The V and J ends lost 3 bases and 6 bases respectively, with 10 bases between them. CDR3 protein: CASSLFGSDTQYF. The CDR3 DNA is TGTGCCAGCAGCTTGTTCGGTTCGGATACGCAGTATTTT.

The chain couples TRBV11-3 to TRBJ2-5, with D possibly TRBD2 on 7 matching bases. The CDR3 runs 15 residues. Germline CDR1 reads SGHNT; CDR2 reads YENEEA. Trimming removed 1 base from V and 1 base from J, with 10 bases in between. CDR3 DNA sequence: TGTGCCAGCAGCTTAGGGGGGGGCAGCCAAGAGACCCAGTACTTC. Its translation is CASSLGGGSQETQYF.

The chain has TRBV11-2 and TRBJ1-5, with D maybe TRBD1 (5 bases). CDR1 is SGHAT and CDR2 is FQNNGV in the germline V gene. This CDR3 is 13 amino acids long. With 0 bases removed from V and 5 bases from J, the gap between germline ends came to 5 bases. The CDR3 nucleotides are TGTGCCAGCAGCTTAGAAGGGGATCAGCCCCAGCATTTT. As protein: CASSLEGDQPQHF.

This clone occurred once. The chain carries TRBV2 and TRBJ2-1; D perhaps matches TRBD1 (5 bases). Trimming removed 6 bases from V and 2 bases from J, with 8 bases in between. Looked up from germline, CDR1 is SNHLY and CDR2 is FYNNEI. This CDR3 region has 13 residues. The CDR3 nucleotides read TGTGCCAGCAGAGTAGGGGCCTACAATGAGCAGTTCTTC. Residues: CASRVGAYNEQFF.

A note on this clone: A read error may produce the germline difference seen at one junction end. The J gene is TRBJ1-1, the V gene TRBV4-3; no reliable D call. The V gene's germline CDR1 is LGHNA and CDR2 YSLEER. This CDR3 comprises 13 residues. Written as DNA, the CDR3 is TGCGCCAGCAGCCAAGAGGGGAGTGACCCCGGGGTATTT. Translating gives CASSQEGSDPGVF.